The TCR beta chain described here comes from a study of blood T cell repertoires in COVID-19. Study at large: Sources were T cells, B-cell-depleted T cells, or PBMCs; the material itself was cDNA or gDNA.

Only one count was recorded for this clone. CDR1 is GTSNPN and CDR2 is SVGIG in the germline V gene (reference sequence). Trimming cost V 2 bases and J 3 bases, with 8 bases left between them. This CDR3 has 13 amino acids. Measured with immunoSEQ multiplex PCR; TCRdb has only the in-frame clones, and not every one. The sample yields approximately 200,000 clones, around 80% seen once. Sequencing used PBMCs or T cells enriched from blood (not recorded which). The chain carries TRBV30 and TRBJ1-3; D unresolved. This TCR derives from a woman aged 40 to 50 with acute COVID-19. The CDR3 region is CAWSLGDGNTIYF. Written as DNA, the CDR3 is TGTGCCTGGAGTCTCGGGGATGGAAACACCATATATTTT.